The T cell receptor (beta chain) under discussion was sequenced for a study of blood T cell repertoires in COVID-19. On the study more broadly: The study drew acute and convalescent COVID-19 samples from the United States, Italy and Spain. PBMCs, B-cell-depleted T cells, or T cells were the source of the cDNA or gDNA that made up the material.

The V and J ends lost 6 bases and 7 bases respectively, with 12 bases between them. This CDR3 is 12 amino acids long. Germline V gene data show CDR1 as SGHTA and CDR2 as FQGNSA. How the authors handled the data: Estimates of nucleated cell counts were drawn from the amplification of reference gene primers. Repertoires were generated with immunoSEQ multiplex PCR, while TCRdb's copy carries only in-frame clones and drops some. Clone size and V and J calls were adopted from that table, with D and trimming inferred from the DNA. The sample lists 300,000 to 400,000 clones, 85% to 90% occurring once. This chain uses TRBV7-2 with TRBJ2-5; D may be TRBD2 (5 bases). Specimen: peripheral blood. This receptor was obtained from a human donor in a cohort sampled during active COVID-19. CDR3 amino acids: CASSEGLVTQYF. The CDR3 DNA is TGTGCCAGCAGTGAGGGTCTGGTGACCCAGTACTTC.